The sequence of this T cell receptor (beta chain) was determined in a study of beta chain features in type 1 diabetes. The CDR3 contains 13 residues. CDR1 and CDR2 from the germline V gene are SQVTM and ANQGSEA. After removal of 7 bases from V and 6 bases from J, the junction contained 7 bases not matched to a gene. Sequencing targeted expressed TCRB transcripts, as all isolated RNA had been reverse transcribed. The data were produced by immunoSEQ multiplex PCR, yet TCRdb's version contains in-frame clones alone and is incomplete. The data contain some 330,000 clones, about 11% of them singletons. Isolation of CD4+ naive, central memory, regulatory and stem cell-like memory cells was achieved by sorting via CD45RO/CCR7/CD25/CD127/CD95/CD27. This clone appeared a few times.

Material for sequencing was naive CD4+ T cells from blood. This TCR derives from a woman aged 25 to 45 in good health. V is TRBV29-1 and J is TRBJ2-1; TRBD2 matches at 9 bases. CDR3 amino acids: CSAGTSQGNEQFF. CDR3 in DNA: TGCAGCGCTGGGACTAGCCAGGGCAATGAGCAGTTCTTC.